A selection of T cell receptor beta chains follows, all from one sample in a study of radiotherapy plus CTLA-4 blockade in lung cancer. Some clones are missing from TCRdb's copy, which holds only in-frame ones; the method was immunoSEQ multiplex PCR. Of over 85,000 clones listed, around 88% are singletons. The sample consisted of peripheral blood, taken from a patient treated with radiotherapy plus ipilimumab. These TCRs come from a human donor with non-small cell lung cancer that progressed on radiotherapy plus ipilimumab. Both conserved end residues are part of each CDR3. Fields, in order: J gene, clone size, D gene, V gene, CDR3 protein, CDR3 DNA. D genes are given only for firm matches. Clone size is shown for a subset of rows, as once, few, many or a class of expanded clone.

J: TRBJ1-2
size: NA
D: TRBD1
V: TRBV15
CDR3: CATSSWTGPGGYTF
DNA: TGTGCCACCAGCAGCTGGACAGGGCCAGGTGGCTACACCTTC

J: TRBJ2-2
size: once
D: TRBD1
V: TRBV19
CDR3: CASSFLDRETGELFF
DNA: TGTGCCAGTAGTTTCCTGGACAGGGAAACCGGGGAGCTGTTTTTT

J: TRBJ2-2
size: NA
D: NA
V: TRBV19
CDR3: CASSNGVVGTGELFF
DNA: TGTGCCAGTAGTAACGGAGTAGTGGGCACCGGGGAGCTGTTTTTT

J: TRBJ2-3
size: NA
D: NA
V: TRBV27
CDR3: CASKDAGSTDTQYF
DNA: TGTGCCAGCAAGGACGCTGGGTCCACAGATACGCAGTATTTT

J: TRBJ2-5
size: NA
D: NA
V: TRBV30
CDR3: CAWSRQETQYF
DNA: TGTGCCTGGAGTCGGCAAGAGACCCAGTACTTC

J: TRBJ1-4
size: NA
D: NA
V: TRBV5-1
CDR3: CASSLVPATNEKLFF
DNA: TGCGCCAGCAGCTTGGTTCCAGCAACTAATGAAAAACTGTTTTTT

J: TRBJ1-2
size: NA
D: NA
V: TRBV5-1
CDR3: CASSLAVNRQGLGYGYTF
DNA: TGCGCCAGCAGCTTGGCCGTAAATCGGCAGGGGCTTGGGTATGGCTACACCTTC

J: TRBJ2-1
size: NA
D: NA
V: TRBV16
CDR3: CASSQGQVREQFF
DNA: TGTGCCAGCAGCCAGGGGCAGGTACGTGAGCAGTTCTTC

J: TRBJ2-7
size: NA
D: TRBD2
V: TRBV29-1
CDR3: CSVGGVYEQYF
DNA: TGCAGCGTCGGGGGGGTCTACGAGCAGTACTTC

J: TRBJ1-4
size: NA
D: TRBD1
V: TRBV7-9
CDR3: CASSFTGATNEKLFF
DNA: TGTGCCAGCAGCTTTACAGGGGCAACTAATGAAAAACTGTTTTTT

J: TRBJ2-7
size: NA
D: NA
V: TRBV2
CDR3: CASSGAGAYEQYF
DNA: TGTGCCAGCAGTGGGGCAGGGGCTTACGAGCAGTACTTC

J: TRBJ2-7
size: NA
D: NA
V: TRBV5-4
CDR3: CASSGGTVSYEQYF
DNA: TGTGCCAGCAGCGGGGGGACAGTTTCCTACGAGCAGTACTTC

J: TRBJ1-1
size: NA
D: NA
V: TRBV5-6
CDR3: CASSLGLIGGEAAAFF
DNA: TGTGCCAGCAGCTTGGGTTTAATTGGTGGGGAGGCGGCAGCTTTCTTT

J: TRBJ1-2
size: once
D: NA
V: TRBV28
CDR3: CASNAHGAGVANGYTF
DNA: TGTGCCAGCAACGCCCATGGTGCAGGGGTTGCAAATGGCTACACCTTC

J: TRBJ2-1
size: NA
D: NA
V: TRBV15
CDR3: CATSNNRGRQFF
DNA: TGTGCCACCAGCAACAATAGGGGGAGACAGTTCTTC

J: TRBJ2-7
size: NA
D: TRBD1
V: TRBV19
CDR3: CASRRQGARDEQYF
DNA: TGTGCCAGTAGAAGACAGGGGGCGCGAGACGAGCAGTACTTC

J: TRBJ2-2
size: NA
D: TRBD1
V: TRBV4-2
CDR3: CASSQAQDRGSGELFF
DNA: TGTGCCAGCAGCCAAGCGCAGGACAGGGGATCGGGGGAGCTGTTTTTT

J: TRBJ1-1
size: once
D: NA
V: TRBV19
CDR3: CASASIGVTEAFF
DNA: TGTGCCAGCGCTAGTATAGGGGTCACTGAAGCTTTCTTT

J: TRBJ2-1
size: NA
D: NA
V: TRBV15
CDR3: CATRGLSGDEQFF
DNA: TGTGCCACCCGTGGACTAAGCGGAGATGAGCAGTTCTTC

J: TRBJ1-5
size: NA
D: NA
V: TRBV6-1
CDR3: CASSERRGNQPQHF
DNA: TGTGCCAGCAGTGAGAGAAGGGGCAATCAGCCCCAGCATTTT

J: TRBJ1-2
size: NA
D: NA
V: TRBV18
CDR3: CASSPPGTNNYGYTF
DNA: TGTGCCAGCTCACCACCGGGGACGAATAACTATGGCTACACCTTC

J: TRBJ2-1
size: NA
D: NA
V: TRBV5-1
CDR3: CASSLRGGGGWEQFF
DNA: TGCGCCAGCAGCCTACGTGGCGGCGGCGGATGGGAGCAGTTCTTC

J: TRBJ2-3
size: NA
D: NA
V: TRBV5-1
CDR3: CASSRLGSTDTQYF
DNA: TGCGCCAGCAGCCGGTTGGGTAGCACAGATACGCAGTATTTT

J: TRBJ2-1
size: NA
D: TRBD2
V: TRBV27
CDR3: CASSLRGLANEQFF
DNA: TGTGCCAGCAGTTTGCGCGGACTAGCCAATGAGCAGTTCTTC

J: TRBJ2-7
size: NA
D: NA
V: TRBV7-7
CDR3: CASSLKGGFTRLGFSLFEQYF
DNA: TGTGCTAGCAGCTTAAAGGGGGGGTTTACCCGATTAGGCTTCTCGCTTTTTGAGCAGTACTTC

J: TRBJ1-2
size: NA
D: TRBD1
V: TRBV2
CDR3: CASTRPTGEDGYTF
DNA: TGTGCCAGCACTCGACCGACAGGGGAGGATGGCTATACCTTC

J: TRBJ2-5
size: NA
D: TRBD1
V: TRBV6-1
CDR3: CASSPEQGPKETQYF
DNA: TGTGCCAGCAGTCCTGAACAGGGGCCAAAAGAGACCCAGTACTTC

J: TRBJ1-2
size: NA
D: TRBD1
V: TRBV7-9
CDR3: CASSSTGGRGYTF
DNA: TGTGCCAGCAGCTCAACAGGGGGGCGGGGCTACACCTTC

J: TRBJ2-1
size: NA
D: NA
V: TRBV27
CDR3: CASKLRGPYNEQFF
DNA: TGTGCCAGCAAATTACGGGGGCCATACAATGAGCAGTTCTTC

J: TRBJ2-3
size: NA
D: NA
V: TRBV11-3
CDR3: CASSLGEGRPSTDTQYF
DNA: TGTGCCAGCAGCTTAGGCGAGGGTCGGCCTTCCACAGATACGCAGTATTTT

J: TRBJ2-2
size: NA
D: NA
V: TRBV9
CDR3: CASTRRADGELFF
DNA: TGTGCCAGCACCCGACGGGCGGACGGGGAGCTGTTTTTT

J: TRBJ2-1
size: NA
D: TRBD1
V: TRBV7-2
CDR3: CASTRDRYNEQFF
DNA: TGTGCCAGCACCCGGGACAGGTACAATGAGCAGTTCTTC

J: TRBJ2-1
size: NA
D: NA
V: TRBV18
CDR3: CASSPGTGHSNEQFF
DNA: TGTGCCAGCTCACCGGGGACGGGGCACTCCAATGAGCAGTTCTTC

J: TRBJ1-1
size: NA
D: NA
V: TRBV18
CDR3: CASSPQSANTEAFF
DNA: TGTGCCAGCTCCCCACAATCGGCCAACACTGAAGCTTTCTTT

J: TRBJ2-1
size: few
D: NA
V: TRBV7-9
CDR3: CASSPQGGSYNEQFF
DNA: TGTGCCAGCAGCCCCCAGGGGGGTTCCTACAATGAGCAGTTCTTC

J: TRBJ1-5
size: NA
D: NA
V: TRBV27
CDR3: CASSPVGQGYQPQHF
DNA: TGTGCCAGCAGTCCCGTGGGCCAGGGGTATCAGCCCCAGCATTTT

J: TRBJ1-1
size: NA
D: NA
V: TRBV9
CDR3: CASSVATGTRSEAFF
DNA: TGTGCCAGCAGCGTAGCTACAGGGACTCGGTCTGAAGCTTTCTTT

J: TRBJ1-5
size: NA
D: NA
V: TRBV4-2
CDR3: CASSQEGGQKGQPQHF
DNA: TGTGCCAGCAGCCAAGAGGGTGGGCAGAAGGGTCAGCCCCAGCATTTT

J: TRBJ2-1
size: NA
D: TRBD2
V: TRBV10-3
CDR3: CAILGEAGGYNEQFF
DNA: TGTGCCATCTTAGGGGAAGCGGGAGGGTACAATGAGCAGTTCTTC

J: TRBJ2-7
size: NA
D: NA
V: TRBV18
CDR3: CASSPLKLAPAYEQYF
DNA: TGTGCCAGCTCACCACTGAAACTAGCTCCAGCCTACGAGCAGTACTTC

J: TRBJ2-3
size: NA
D: TRBD2
V: TRBV11-2
CDR3: CASSSGLAGGGDTQYF
DNA: TGTGCCAGCAGCTCGGGACTAGCGGGAGGGGGAGATACGCAGTATTTT

J: TRBJ2-7
size: NA
D: NA
V: TRBV18
CDR3: CASSPEGSAAEQYF
DNA: TGTGCCAGCTCACCGGAAGGGAGCGCGGCCGAGCAGTACTTC

J: TRBJ2-5
size: NA
D: TRBD1
V: TRBV6-6
CDR3: CASSSDRRDRGETQYF
DNA: TGTGCCAGCAGTTCCGACCGTCGGGACAGGGGAGAGACCCAGTACTTC

J: TRBJ2-2
size: NA
D: NA
V: TRBV7-9
CDR3: CASSLGGNTGELFF
DNA: TGTGCCAGCAGCTTAGGGGGGAACACCGGGGAGCTGTTTTTT

J: TRBJ1-1
size: NA
D: NA
V: TRBV18
CDR3: CASSPGMNTEAFF
DNA: TGTGCCAGCTCACCAGGAATGAACACTGAAGCTTTCTTT

J: TRBJ2-7
size: NA
D: TRBD2
V: TRBV29-1
CDR3: CSVGMTSGRTYEQYF
DNA: TGCAGCGTTGGAATGACTAGCGGGAGAACCTACGAGCAGTACTTC

J: TRBJ2-1
size: NA
D: TRBD2
V: TRBV7-9
CDR3: CASSLSVGEGFF
DNA: TGTGCCAGCAGCTTAAGTGTGGGGGAGGGGTTCTTC